The 29 T cell receptor beta chains presented below share a single source sample, sequenced in a study. TCRdb recomputed calls from the RT-PCR reads with MiXCR, one row per CDR3 protein. The table lists almost 700,000 distinct CDR3 sequences, more than 13% of them singletons. Sample: memory CD4+ T cells from blood. Source of these receptors: a female donor in good health, serving as a healthy control.

This clonotype has only a few counts. The V gene is TRBV6-1, the J gene TRBJ2-2; 14 bases map to TRBD2. The CDR3 loop spans 16 amino acids. The V and J ends lost 4 bases and 5 bases, in that order; junction bases with no gene match: 3. Germline CDR1 reads MNHNS; CDR2 reads SASEGT. The CDR3 spells CASSVGLAGVTGELFF. The CDR3 coding sequence is TGTGCCAGCAGTGTGGGACTAGCGGGAGTTACCGGGGAGCTGTTTTTT.

This clonotype appeared a few times. For the CDR3, the DNA is TGCAGCGTCGAGATCGGGACTACGAACACCGGGGAGCTGTTTTTT. Amino acid sequence: CSVEIGTTNTGELFF. The chain joins TRBV29-1 to TRBJ2-2, with TRBD2 matching over 7 bases. This CDR3 is 15 amino acids long. The germline V gene encodes CDR1 SQVTM and CDR2 ANQGSEA. Germline trimming cut 6 bases from V and 0 bases from J; bases unmatched to any gene: 7.

The chain employs TRBV10-2 and TRBJ1-5, with unresolved D. With 3 bases removed from V and 8 bases from J, the gap between germline ends came to 11 bases. Germline V gene sequence: CDR1 WSHSY, CDR2 SAAADI. This CDR3 contains 13 residues. CDR3 protein: CASSDSPEEPQHF. Written as DNA, the CDR3 is TGCGCCAGCAGTGACAGCCCCGAGGAGCCCCAGCATTTT.

This clonotype was counted between two and nine times. CDR3 coding DNA: TGTGCCAGCAGCCTAAGAGCGGGAACAGGCAATGAGCAGTTCTTC. It codes for CASSLRAGTGNEQFF. The chain has TRBV5-6 and TRBJ2-1; TRBD2 matches at 7 bases. The CDR3 totals 15 residues. Per germline, CDR1 SGHDT and CDR2 YYEEEE. J gave up 6 bases and V 4 bases, and 10 bases lay outside the gene matches.

The chain uses TRBV20-1 and TRBJ2-3, with D perhaps matching TRBD2 (6 bases). Per the germline V gene, CDR1 is DFQATT and CDR2 is SNEGSKA (reference sequence). The CDR3 sequence is 15 residues long. Trimming cost V 4 bases and J 4 bases, with 18 bases left between them. CDR3 loop: CSAIIRESDPDTQYF. CDR3 coding DNA: TGCAGTGCTATAATCCGGGAGTCAGATCCAGATACGCAGTATTTT.

V and J are TRBV20-1 and TRBJ1-5; TRBD1 aligns across 7 bases. This CDR3 contains 13 residues. The V and J ends lost 3 bases and 5 bases, in that order; junction bases with no gene match: 4. Germline V gene sequence: CDR1 DFQATT, CDR2 SNEGSKA (reference sequence). The CDR3 loop is CSASDREDQPQHF. The DNA for the CDR3 is TGCAGTGCTAGTGACAGGGAGGATCAGCCCCAGCATTTT.

This clonotype was seen at least ten times. Here the CDR3 reads CASSEVGQNYGYTF. The CDR3 nucleotides read TGTGCCAGCAGTGAAGTAGGACAGAACTATGGCTACACCTTC. The V gene is TRBV6-1, the J gene TRBJ1-2; possible D gene TRBD1, 6 bases. Germline-derived CDR1 and CDR2 are MNHNS and SASEGT. The V end was cut by 1 base, the J end by 2 bases, with 8 bases between. The CDR3 extends over 14 amino acids.

CDR3 DNA: TGCGCCAGCAGCCCTAGTGATGAGCAGTTCTTC. Translation gives CASSPSDEQFF. The chain couples TRBV10-2 to TRBJ2-1; D remains unclear. The germline V and J ends were trimmed by 6 bases and 8 bases, with 8 bases remaining between them. The CDR3 runs 11 residues. Germline V gives CDR1 WSHSY, CDR2 SAAADI.

For the CDR3, the DNA is TGTGCCTCGAGACTTGACATGGGGGGCACTGAAGCTTTCTTT. This codes for CASRLDMGGTEAFF. The chain is built from TRBV6-1 and TRBJ1-1, with D maybe TRBD1 (5 bases). The germline gives CDR1 MNHNS, CDR2 SASEGT. V gave up 11 bases and J gave up 4 bases, with 20 bases separating them. The CDR3 totals 14 residues.

Worth noting for this clonotype: The CDR3 does not close with the conserved phenylalanine or tryptophan, likely indicating a read error. It is unclear where the CDR3 begins or ends on the DNA, so no DNA is shown, and the CDR3 is as TCRdb lists it. The chain has TRBV6-6 and TRBJ2-7; TRBD2 reflects the table's D call only, with no check against the DNA. The CDR3 spans 13 amino acids, including both terminal residues. Germline V gene sequence: CDR1 MNHNY, CDR2 SVGAGI (reference sequence). Here the CDR3 reads CASSYSTSGNPAL.

This clonotype turned up a few times. This chain connects TRBV3-1 to TRBJ2-1; D unresolved. Trimming pared 4 bases from V and 1 base from J, leaving 14 bases between. Per the germline V gene, CDR1 is LGHDT and CDR2 is YNNKEL (reference sequence). The CDR3 runs to 16 residues. CDR3 nucleotides: TGTGCCAGCAGCCGAGGATACACCCTTTCCTACAATGAGCAGTTCTTC. It encodes CASSRGYTLSYNEQFF.

V and J are TRBV18 and TRBJ1-1; D is ambiguous. CDR1 and CDR2 (germline): KGHSH, LQKENI. This CDR3 contains 13 residues. The germline V and J ends were trimmed by 5 bases and 3 bases, with 10 bases remaining between them. DNA for the CDR3: TGTGCCAGCTCATTGCTGGACGACACTGAAGCTTTCTTT. Its protein is CASSLLDDTEAFF.

V gene TRBV5-5 combines with J gene TRBJ2-2; 10 bases match TRBD1. The trim removed 4 bases at V and 5 bases at J, leaving 5 bases unmatched. Germline CDR1 reads SGHKS; CDR2 reads YYEKEE (reference sequence). This CDR3 spans 15 amino acids. The CDR3 reads CASSMRQGATGELFF. The CDR3 DNA reads TGTGCCAGCAGCATGAGACAGGGGGCAACCGGGGAGCTGTTTTTT.

The chain joins TRBV27 to TRBJ1-2; possibly TRBD1 for D (5 bases). V shed 7 bases and J shed 4 bases, with 13 bases lying between them. Germline CDR1 is MNHEY and CDR2 is SMNVEV (reference sequence). This CDR3 is built from 13 residues. CDR3 residues: CASTLKGAYGYTF. CDR3 in DNA: TGTGCCAGCACTCTAAAAGGGGCCTATGGCTACACCTTC.

This chain links TRBV6-2 or TRBV6-3 with TRBJ2-3; the D gene is possibly TRBD2 (5 bases). Germline assignment: CDR1 MNHEY and CDR2 SVGEGT. The CDR3 is 15 residues long. Trimming took off 5 bases at V and 0 bases at J, with 12 bases between the two ends. The CDR3 DNA sequence: TGTGCCAGCAGTAGGGTGGGAGACAGCACAGATACGCAGTATTTT. The encoded protein is CASSRVGDSTDTQYF.

This rearrangement joins TRBV4-3 to TRBJ2-3, with D hard to call. The CDR3 sequence is 16 residues long. Trimming stripped 4 bases from V and 3 bases from J, with 17 bases between. The germline V gene encodes CDR1 LGHNA and CDR2 YSLEER. The CDR3 region is CASSPSGVSLTDTQYF. CDR3 coding DNA: TGCGCCAGCAGCCCGAGTGGGGTTAGCTTGACAGATACGCAGTATTTT.

The chain links TRBV7-2 to TRBJ1-2; no reliable D call. The CDR3 is made up of 13 amino acids. The V gene's germline CDR1 is SGHTA and CDR2 FQGNSA. V lost 5 bases and J 8 bases, leaving 15 bases between the germline ends. The CDR3 DNA sequence: TGTGCCAGCAGCCCCAGCGTACAAAGAGGCTACACCTTC. It yields the protein CASSPSVQRGYTF.

This clonotype was observed a few times. J is TRBJ1-2 and V is TRBV19, with D unclear. Germline CDR1 is LNHDA and CDR2 is SQIVND (reference sequence). The V end was cut by 5 bases, the J end by 3 bases, with 16 bases between. The CDR3 is made up of 15 amino acids. CDR3 amino acids: CASSGNSPKDYGYTF. CDR3 DNA sequence: TGTGCCAGTAGTGGCAACAGCCCCAAGGACTATGGCTACACCTTC.

V is TRBV15 and J is TRBJ2-7; D perhaps matches TRBD2 (5 bases). The CDR3 extends over 15 amino acids. Trimming pared 0 bases from V and 6 bases from J, leaving 15 bases between. From germline, CDR1 is LNHNV and CDR2 YYDKDF (reference sequence). CDR3 DNA: TGTGCCACCAGCAGAGATGGGAGACATGACGGCGAGCAGTACTTC. This sequence encodes CATSRDGRHDGEQYF.

This clonotype was seen at least ten times. The V gene is TRBV4-3, the J gene TRBJ1-1, with D tentatively TRBD1 (5 bases). This CDR3 has 15 amino acids. V lost 0 bases to trimming and J lost 1 base, with 9 bases between them. Germline V gene lookup returns CDR1 LGHNA and CDR2 YSLEER. The CDR3 sequence is CASSQDLGENTEAFF. The CDR3, as DNA: TGCGCCAGCAGCCAAGATCTAGGGGAGAACACTGAAGCTTTCTTT.

Details on this clonotype: At one end the junction does not follow the germline gene, possibly because of a read error. The chain carries TRBV20-1 and TRBJ2-7; TRBD1 might be the D (6 bases). This CDR3 region has 15 residues. Germline lookup yields CDR1 DFQATT and CDR2 SNEGSKA (reference sequence). As DNA, the CDR3 is TGCAGTGCTAGATTTTGGGCCACAGGGACCTATGAGCAGTACTTC. Its protein product is CSARFWATGTYEQYF.

This clonotype was counted between two and nine times. The chain couples TRBV27 to TRBJ2-2, with D perhaps TRBD1 (5 bases). Per the germline V gene, CDR1 is MNHEY and CDR2 is SMNVEV (reference sequence). This CDR3 has 16 amino acids. Trimming pared 7 bases from V and 2 bases from J, leaving 17 bases between. CDR3 protein: CASTLDSPLNTGELFF. CDR3 in DNA: TGTGCCAGCACCCTAGACAGCCCCCTAAACACCGGGGAGCTGTTTTTT.

The rearrangement joins TRBV28 to TRBJ1-1, with no clear D. This CDR3 contains 13 residues. Germline values: CDR1 MDHEN, CDR2 SYDVKM. Trimming shortened V by 5 bases and J by 8 bases, and 15 bases separated the two germline ends. Written as DNA, the CDR3 is TGTGCCAGCAGTCGCTCCGACATACCCGAAGCTTTCTTT. This translates into CASSRSDIPEAFF. Full variable domain (missing parts from reference TRBV28 and TRBJ1-1): DVKVTQSSRYLVKRTGEKVFLECVQDMDHENMFWYRQDPGLGLRLIYFSYDVKMKEKGDIPEGYSVSREKKERFSLILESASTNQTSMYLCASSRSDIPEAFFGQGTRLTVV.

Many counts were recorded for this clonotype. The chain has TRBV5-1 and TRBJ2-3; the D is unclear. CDR1 and CDR2 from the germline V gene are SGHRS and YFSETQ. V shed 4 bases and J shed 5 bases, with 14 bases lying between them. The CDR3 totals 14 residues. The CDR3 spells CASSLLTLLDTQYF. The CDR3 DNA is TGCGCCAGCAGCCTCCTGACCCTTCTAGATACGCAGTATTTT.

This clonotype was counted between two and nine times. Sequence at one end of the junction differs from germline and may be a read error. The chain couples TRBV3-1 to TRBJ2-1, with 8 bases lining up with TRBD1. Germline V gives CDR1 LGHDT, CDR2 YNNKEL (reference sequence). The CDR3 covers 14 residues. The CDR3 nucleotides read TGTGCCAGCAGCCAAGATACCAGGGGGCTGCAACGGCGCTTC. It encodes CASSQDTRGLQRRF.

This clonotype appeared many times. The rearrangement uses TRBV5-1 and TRBJ2-5; 9 positions match TRBD2. The CDR3 is 15 residues long. V gave up 4 bases and J gave up 5 bases; unmatched junction bases: 9. The V gene's germline CDR1 is SGHRS and CDR2 YFSETQ. Here the CDR3 DNA reads TGCGCCAGCAGCGTCGTAGCGGGAGAGTTGGAGACCCAGTACTTC. Its protein is CASSVVAGELETQYF.

This clonotype showed up just a few times. The chain joins TRBV9 to TRBJ2-1; TRBD2 aligns across 9 bases. There are 16 residues in the CDR3. The germline gives CDR1 SGDLS, CDR2 YYNGEE. Trimming took 0 bases from V and 1 from J; bases not matched to a gene: 2. The CDR3 DNA follows: TGTGCCAGCAGCGTAGCTCTAGCGGGATCCTACAATGAGCAGTTCTTC. The encoded protein is CASSVALAGSYNEQFF.

The CDR3 bases are TGTGCCAGCAGCCCTATCGGGAGCACTGAAGCTTTCTTT. Translated, it gives CASSPIGSTEAFF. The chain employs TRBV7-3 and TRBJ1-1; D is uncertain. Germline V gene data show CDR1 as SGHTA and CDR2 as FQGTGA. Trimming cost V 5 bases and J 4 bases, with 11 bases left between them. This CDR3 is built from 13 residues.

V gene TRBV5-4 combines with J gene TRBJ2-2; D is possibly TRBD1 (6 bases). V lost 4 bases to trimming and J lost 0 bases, with 13 bases between them. This CDR3 comprises 16 residues. CDR1 is SGHNT and CDR2 is YYREEE in the germline V gene (reference sequence). The CDR3 DNA sequence: TGTGCCAGCAGCCCACCCGGGACACCGAACACCGGGGAGCTGTTTTTT. It encodes CASSPPGTPNTGELFF.